These T cell receptor beta chains were read from a single sample in a study of CD8 T cells in Susac syndrome. MiXCR, run by TCRdb on the immunoSEQ multiplex PCR reads, gives a single entry per CDR3 protein. Of approximately 120,000 distinct CDR3 sequences listed, just under 95% are singletons. Source material: CD4+ T cells from PBMCs. The receptor source for this set is a human donor in good health. Each CDR3 is given without its conserved first and last residue.

j_call v_call cdr3_aa
TRBJ1-2 TRBV29-1 SVDGQGIGYGYT
TRBJ1-1 TRBV5-1 ASSSDRDGEAF
TRBJ2-5 TRBV7-2 ASSFRTEETQY
TRBJ2-7 TRBV18 ASSPQQGTSSYEQY
TRBJ1-4 TRBV5-1 ASSRDGATNEKLF
TRBJ1-4 TRBV28 ASSLPGGGNEKLF
TRBJ2-5 TRBV7-2 ASSLRGLAGVQETQY
TRBJ2-3 TRBV11-2 ASTYRTQY
TRBJ2-3 TRBV20-1 SAPSGSNTDTQY
TRBJ2-1 TRBV18 ASSPRREGDNEQF
TRBJ2-7 TRBV7-2 ASREGSGGGYEQY
TRBJ1-5 TRBV20-1 SAQEPRGTAAAQPQH
TRBJ2-3 TRBV20-1 SGRTSGSTDTQY
TRBJ2-5 TRBV7-2 ASSPIAGVETQY
TRBJ2-1 TRBV18 ASSPRRESGRAYNEQF
TRBJ1-1 TRBV19 ASFRGMNTEAF
TRBJ1-2 TRBV27 ASSPRSPYGYT
TRBJ2-7 TRBV29-1 SVGREDYEQY
TRBJ1-1 TRBV6-5 ASSYAGQVNTEAF
TRBJ1-2 TRBV11-2 ASSSRGFYGYT
TRBJ2-7 TRBV29-1 SVASRDPRGRTSGSSYEQY
TRBJ1-4 TRBV29-1 SVAGGDEKLF
TRBJ2-7 TRBV19 ASRVEGARYEQY
TRBJ2-1 TRBV20-1 SARGGTGTSGSYEQF
TRBJ2-2 TRBV4-2 ASSQGGQGARTGELF
TRBJ2-4 TRBV14 ASSQGGTSGLLAKNIQY
TRBJ2-1 TRBV24-1 ATSDGYRSNEQF
TRBJ2-5 TRBV28 ASSLRGAETQY
TRBJ1-1 TRBV7-2 ASSPPGGLGNTEAF
TRBJ1-4 TRBV5-1 ASSQQPGLANEKLF
TRBJ1-1 TRBV20-1 SARDRRVTEAF
TRBJ2-1 TRBV11-2 ASSSSTLRNRGLYNEQF
TRBJ2-7 TRBV30 AWNIGRLGEQY
TRBJ1-2 TRBV4-1 ASTPGDSLYGYT
TRBJ1-1 TRBV30 AWSVYRADTEAF
TRBJ2-2 TRBV30 AWSGLAGGRGELF
TRBJ1-5 TRBV30 AWSVGGNSNQPQH
TRBJ1-2 TRBV7-8 ASSPSHMSYGYT
TRBJ1-2 TRBV9 ASSVGTPGYGYT
TRBJ2-5 TRBV14 ASTYTAGTQETQY
TRBJ1-2 TRBV9 ASSVRGQGFYGYT
TRBJ2-1 TRBV5-1 ASSLEMKGPLNWF
TRBJ1-3 TRBV3-1 ASRQGSPGNTIY
TRBJ2-2 TRBV29-1 SVGGEMNTGELF
TRBJ2-5 TRBV20-1 SAGLAGGQETQY
TRBJ2-7 TRBV7-7 ASSRTGDPSYEQY
TRBJ1-4 TRBV10-3 AISDGSQGEKLF